The rows below give T cell receptor beta chains drawn from one sample of a study of T-cell reconstitution after alpha-beta-depleted transplantation in children. TCRdb re-analysed the PCR reads in MiXCR, keeping a single row per CDR3 protein. This sample has about 230,000 distinct CDR3 sequences, with 12% found just once. This material consisted of PBMCs from the stem cell graft donor, taken from the stem cell graft. The receptors shown here come from a human donor who donated a stem cell graft to a child with acute lymphoblastic leukemia. The CDR3 runs from the conserved cysteine through the conserved F or W. Each record gives: CDR3 protein, V gene, D gene, J gene. A D gene is named only where the DNA matches it firmly.

CDR3aa: CASREIGQSEAFF
v_gene: TRBV12-3/TRBV12-4
d_gene: -
j_gene: TRBJ1-1

CDR3aa: CASSLESGTQPQHF
v_gene: TRBV5-1
d_gene: -
j_gene: TRBJ1-5

CDR3aa: CASSSQGSGTDTQYF
v_gene: TRBV7-9
d_gene: -
j_gene: TRBJ2-3

CDR3aa: CASSQGAGPSYEQYF
v_gene: TRBV3-1
d_gene: -
j_gene: TRBJ2-7

CDR3aa: CASSFDRVTQPQHF
v_gene: TRBV12-3/TRBV12-4
d_gene: TRBD1
j_gene: TRBJ1-5

CDR3aa: CASSSLGGTGYTF
v_gene: TRBV5-5
d_gene: -
j_gene: TRBJ1-2

CDR3aa: CASSYGTGGLGYTF
v_gene: TRBV27
d_gene: -
j_gene: TRBJ1-2

CDR3aa: CSARAGGNDNSPLHF
v_gene: TRBV20-1
d_gene: -
j_gene: TRBJ1-6

CDR3aa: CASSQDTGGHPTNEKLFF
v_gene: TRBV4-2
d_gene: TRBD1
j_gene: TRBJ1-4

CDR3aa: CASSPQTSGSYEQYF
v_gene: TRBV10-2
d_gene: TRBD2
j_gene: TRBJ2-7

CDR3aa: CASSPYRVLGAGANVLTF
v_gene: TRBV7-8
d_gene: -
j_gene: TRBJ2-6

CDR3aa: CASSSPGLVSEQFF
v_gene: TRBV27
d_gene: TRBD2
j_gene: TRBJ2-1

CDR3aa: CSASSGVGREQYF
v_gene: TRBV20-1
d_gene: TRBD2
j_gene: TRBJ2-7

CDR3aa: CASSPRGDGGYEQYF
v_gene: TRBV6-2/TRBV6-3
d_gene: -
j_gene: TRBJ2-7

CDR3aa: CASSRGQGDGYTF
v_gene: TRBV6-1
d_gene: TRBD1
j_gene: TRBJ1-2

CDR3aa: CSAKGPRDYEQYF
v_gene: TRBV20-1
d_gene: -
j_gene: TRBJ2-7

CDR3aa: CASSHRGGDNEQFF
v_gene: TRBV12-3/TRBV12-4
d_gene: -
j_gene: TRBJ2-1

CDR3aa: CAIRHTGENTDTQYF
v_gene: TRBV10-3
d_gene: TRBD1
j_gene: TRBJ2-3

CDR3aa: CAASSANTGELFF
v_gene: TRBV10-3
d_gene: -
j_gene: TRBJ2-2

CDR3aa: CAISDQNNILNEQFF
v_gene: TRBV10-3
d_gene: -
j_gene: TRBJ2-1

CDR3aa: CASSKTSWGYEQYF
v_gene: TRBV19
d_gene: TRBD2
j_gene: TRBJ2-7

CDR3aa: CSVGGLEETQYF
v_gene: TRBV29-1
d_gene: TRBD2
j_gene: TRBJ2-5

CDR3aa: CASSETGREPQHF
v_gene: TRBV6-1
d_gene: -
j_gene: TRBJ1-5

CDR3aa: CASTLGGGGTDTQYF
v_gene: TRBV12-3/TRBV12-4
d_gene: -
j_gene: TRBJ2-3

CDR3aa: CASSYPLETQYF
v_gene: TRBV6-5
d_gene: -
j_gene: TRBJ2-5

CDR3aa: CASGQPNYQPQHF
v_gene: TRBV28
d_gene: -
j_gene: TRBJ1-5

CDR3aa: CASSPVHGTDTQYF
v_gene: TRBV7-8
d_gene: -
j_gene: TRBJ2-3

CDR3aa: CASSQDIPPFQMDTEAFF
v_gene: TRBV4-3
d_gene: -
j_gene: TRBJ1-1

CDR3aa: CSASPHSGEETQYF
v_gene: TRBV20-1
d_gene: TRBD2
j_gene: TRBJ2-5

CDR3aa: CASGERGSSYEQYF
v_gene: TRBV25-1
d_gene: -
j_gene: TRBJ2-7

CDR3aa: CASTSLEEQYF
v_gene: TRBV7-2
d_gene: -
j_gene: TRBJ2-7

CDR3aa: CASSLASASAFF
v_gene: TRBV7-9
d_gene: -
j_gene: TRBJ1-1

CDR3aa: CASSGGGNMNTEAFF
v_gene: TRBV12-3/TRBV12-4
d_gene: -
j_gene: TRBJ1-1

CDR3aa: CASSVGRSLDTQYF
v_gene: TRBV5-1
d_gene: -
j_gene: TRBJ2-3

CDR3aa: CASSLEVGPFGGYTF
v_gene: TRBV5-1
d_gene: -
j_gene: TRBJ1-2

CDR3aa: CASSSTLYEQYF
v_gene: TRBV6-6
d_gene: -
j_gene: TRBJ2-7

CDR3aa: CSASRPYSGNTIYF
v_gene: TRBV20-1
d_gene: -
j_gene: TRBJ1-3

CDR3aa: CASSLFLGGGNEQFF
v_gene: TRBV27
d_gene: TRBD2
j_gene: TRBJ2-1

CDR3aa: CASSWGQGQAYEQYF
v_gene: TRBV7-2
d_gene: TRBD1
j_gene: TRBJ2-7

CDR3aa: CSASGATTTDTQYF
v_gene: TRBV20-1
d_gene: -
j_gene: TRBJ2-3

CDR3aa: CATSMVGSERPQHF
v_gene: TRBV15
d_gene: -
j_gene: TRBJ1-5

CDR3aa: CASSHDYGQDTGELFF
v_gene: TRBV3-1
d_gene: TRBD1
j_gene: TRBJ2-2

CDR3aa: CASSSPGQLSGANVLTF
v_gene: TRBV6-1
d_gene: TRBD1
j_gene: TRBJ2-6

CDR3aa: CSARGFRGAEAFF
v_gene: TRBV20-1
d_gene: -
j_gene: TRBJ1-1

CDR3aa: CASSDSGRAQGELFF
v_gene: TRBV6-1
d_gene: TRBD2
j_gene: TRBJ2-2

CDR3aa: CASSFFKGGETQYF
v_gene: TRBV7-2
d_gene: -
j_gene: TRBJ2-5

CDR3aa: CASSMGQGHNQPQHF
v_gene: TRBV6-2/TRBV6-3
d_gene: TRBD1
j_gene: TRBJ1-5

CDR3aa: CASSGLTESYEQYF
v_gene: TRBV9
d_gene: -
j_gene: TRBJ2-7

CDR3aa: CASREVDLPLSEQYF
v_gene: TRBV2
d_gene: -
j_gene: TRBJ2-7

CDR3aa: CSARLAGEVDEQYF
v_gene: TRBV20-1
d_gene: TRBD2
j_gene: TRBJ2-7

CDR3aa: CASTPASGANVLTF
v_gene: TRBV11-2
d_gene: -
j_gene: TRBJ2-6

CDR3aa: CASRPDGRFYEQYF
v_gene: TRBV12-3/TRBV12-4
d_gene: TRBD2
j_gene: TRBJ2-7

CDR3aa: CASSLGWNTGELFF
v_gene: TRBV5-1
d_gene: -
j_gene: TRBJ2-2

CDR3aa: CASKGSRTDTQYF
v_gene: TRBV4-3
d_gene: -
j_gene: TRBJ2-3

CDR3aa: CASSYSTQGAANEKLFF
v_gene: TRBV6-5
d_gene: TRBD1
j_gene: TRBJ1-4

CDR3aa: CASSLGATGSGELFF
v_gene: TRBV5-1
d_gene: -
j_gene: TRBJ2-2

CDR3aa: CASSPMGGVGSPLHF
v_gene: TRBV5-6
d_gene: -
j_gene: TRBJ1-6